This TCR beta chain comes out of a study of cytomegalovirus exposure and HLA in healthy donors. 13 Jbeta primers and 60 Vbeta primers were used for the PCR. Sequencing used immunoSEQ multiplex PCR; TCRdb keeps in-frame clones, though not all of them. The table has approximately 45,000 clones, roughly 69% seen once; the top ten hold roughly 3.4%. Sequences were obtained from PBMCs. This receptor was taken from a woman younger than 45 in good health and CMV-seronegative.

The CDR3 spells CAWSVQGAIGYTF. The CDR3, as DNA: TGTGCCTGGAGTGTACAGGGGGCGATTGGCTACACCTTC. The chain is built from TRBV30 and TRBJ1-2, with TRBD1 matching 9 bases. CDR1 is GTSNPN, CDR2 SVGIG, per germline (reference sequence). V shed 0 bases and J 7 bases; nucleotides not matched to a gene: 3. The CDR3 totals 13 residues. Full variable domain (outside the CDR3, taken from reference TRBV30 and TRBJ1-2): SQTIHQWPATLVQPVGSPLSLECTVEGTSNPNLYWYRQAAGRGLQLLFYSVGIGQISSEVPQNLSASRPQDRQFILSSKKLLLSDSGFYLCAWSVQGAIGYTFGSGTRLTVV.